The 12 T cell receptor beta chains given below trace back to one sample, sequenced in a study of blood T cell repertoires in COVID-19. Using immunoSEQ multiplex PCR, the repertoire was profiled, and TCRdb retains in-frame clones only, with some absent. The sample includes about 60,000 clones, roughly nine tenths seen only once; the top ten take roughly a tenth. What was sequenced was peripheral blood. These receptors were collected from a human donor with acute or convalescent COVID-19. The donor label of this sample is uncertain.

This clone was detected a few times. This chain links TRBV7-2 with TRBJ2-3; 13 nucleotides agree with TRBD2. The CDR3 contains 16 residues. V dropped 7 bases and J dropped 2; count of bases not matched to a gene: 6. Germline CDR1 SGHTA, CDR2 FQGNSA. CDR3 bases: TGTGCCAGCACCTCGGGACTAGCGGGGTCCACAGATACGCAGTATTTT. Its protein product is CASTSGLAGSTDTQYF.

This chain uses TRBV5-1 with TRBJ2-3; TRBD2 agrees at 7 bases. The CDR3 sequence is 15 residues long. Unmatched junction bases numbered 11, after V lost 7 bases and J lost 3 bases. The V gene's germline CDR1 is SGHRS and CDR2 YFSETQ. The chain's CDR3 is CASQLAGAGTDTQYF. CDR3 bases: TGCGCCAGCCAATTAGCGGGTGCCGGGACAGATACGCAGTATTTT. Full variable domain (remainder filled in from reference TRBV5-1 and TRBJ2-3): KAGVTQTPRYLIKTRGQQVTLSCSPISGHRSVSWYQQTPGQGLQFLFEYFSETQRNKGNFPGRFSGRQFSNSRSEMNVSTLELGDSALYLCASQLAGAGTDTQYFGPGTRLTVL.

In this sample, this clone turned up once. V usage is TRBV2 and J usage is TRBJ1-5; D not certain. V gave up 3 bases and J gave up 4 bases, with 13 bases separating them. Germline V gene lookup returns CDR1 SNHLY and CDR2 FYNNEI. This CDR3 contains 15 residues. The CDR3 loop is CASSEGAARNQPQHF. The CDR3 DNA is TGTGCCAGCAGTGAGGGAGCCGCGCGAAATCAGCCCCAGCATTTT.

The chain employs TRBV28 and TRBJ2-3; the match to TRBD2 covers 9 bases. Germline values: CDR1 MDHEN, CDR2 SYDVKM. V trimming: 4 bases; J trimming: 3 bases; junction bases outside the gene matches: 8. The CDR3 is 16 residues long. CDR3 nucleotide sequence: TGTGCCAGCAGTTGGGATAGCGGGAGAAGGACAGATACGCAGTATTTT. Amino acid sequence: CASSWDSGRRTDTQYF.

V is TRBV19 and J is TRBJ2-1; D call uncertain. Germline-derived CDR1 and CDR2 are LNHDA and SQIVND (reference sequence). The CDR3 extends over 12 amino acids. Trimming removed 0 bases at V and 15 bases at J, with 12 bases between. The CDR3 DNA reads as TGTGCCAGTAGTATAGAGTCTACGAACCTGTTCTTC. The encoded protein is CASSIESTNLFF.

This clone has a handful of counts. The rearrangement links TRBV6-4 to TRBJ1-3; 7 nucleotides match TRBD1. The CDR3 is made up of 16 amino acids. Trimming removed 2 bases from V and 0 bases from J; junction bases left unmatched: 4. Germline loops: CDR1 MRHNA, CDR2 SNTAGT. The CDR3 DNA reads TGTGCCAGCAGTGACGAGGCAGGGGGCTCTGGAAACACCATATATTTT. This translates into CASSDEAGGSGNTIYF.

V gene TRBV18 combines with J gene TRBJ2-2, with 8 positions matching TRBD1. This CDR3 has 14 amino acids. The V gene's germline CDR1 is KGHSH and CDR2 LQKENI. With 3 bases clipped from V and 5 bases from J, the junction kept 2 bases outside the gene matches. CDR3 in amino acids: CASSPRTGTGELFF. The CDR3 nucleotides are TGTGCCAGCTCACCGCGGACAGGGACCGGGGAGCTGTTTTTT.

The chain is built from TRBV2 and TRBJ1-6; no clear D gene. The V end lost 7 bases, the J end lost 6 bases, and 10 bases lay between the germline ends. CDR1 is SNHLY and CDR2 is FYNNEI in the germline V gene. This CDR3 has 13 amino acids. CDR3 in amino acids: CASIGGPNSPLHF. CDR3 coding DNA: TGTGCCAGCATCGGAGGGCCTAATTCACCCCTCCACTTT.

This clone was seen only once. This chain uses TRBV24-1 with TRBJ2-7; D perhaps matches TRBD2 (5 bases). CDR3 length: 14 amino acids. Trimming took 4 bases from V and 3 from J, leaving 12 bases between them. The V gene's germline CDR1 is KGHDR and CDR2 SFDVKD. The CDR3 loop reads CATSDPTTGYEQYF. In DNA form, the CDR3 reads TGTGCCACCAGTGACCCGACTACCGGCTACGAGCAGTACTTC.

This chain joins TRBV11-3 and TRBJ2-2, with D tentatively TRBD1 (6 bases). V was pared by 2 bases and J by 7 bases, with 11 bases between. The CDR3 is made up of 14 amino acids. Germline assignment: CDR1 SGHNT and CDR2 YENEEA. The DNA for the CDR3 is TGTGCCAGCAGCTTAATGAGGGGGAGCGGGGAGCTGTTTTTT. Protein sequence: CASSLMRGSGELFF.

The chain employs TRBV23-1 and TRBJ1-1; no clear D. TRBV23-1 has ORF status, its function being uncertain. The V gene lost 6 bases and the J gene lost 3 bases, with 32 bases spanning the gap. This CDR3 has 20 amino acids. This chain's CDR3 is CASSGPPAVKIGPEDTEAFF. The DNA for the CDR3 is TGCGCCAGCAGCGGGCCCCCCGCCGTCAAAATCGGCCCGGAGGACACTGAAGCTTTCTTT.

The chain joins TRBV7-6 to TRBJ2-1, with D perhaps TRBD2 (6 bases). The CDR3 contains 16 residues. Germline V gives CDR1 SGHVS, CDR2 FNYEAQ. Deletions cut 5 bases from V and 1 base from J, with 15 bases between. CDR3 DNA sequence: TGTGCCAGCAGCCCCGGTTCGGGGACTTCCTACAATGAGCAGTTCTTC. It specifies CASSPGSGTSYNEQFF.